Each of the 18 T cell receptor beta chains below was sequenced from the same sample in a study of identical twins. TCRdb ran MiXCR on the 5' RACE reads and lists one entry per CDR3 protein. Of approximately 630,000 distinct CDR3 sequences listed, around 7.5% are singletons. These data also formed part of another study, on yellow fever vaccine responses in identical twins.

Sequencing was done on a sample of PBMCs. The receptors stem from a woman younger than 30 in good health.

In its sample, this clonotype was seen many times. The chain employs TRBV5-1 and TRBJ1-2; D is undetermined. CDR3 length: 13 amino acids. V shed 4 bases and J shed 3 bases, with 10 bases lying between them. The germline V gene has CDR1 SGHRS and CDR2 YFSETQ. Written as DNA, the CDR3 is TGCGCCAGCAGCCACGAGGTGGACTATGGCTACACCTTC. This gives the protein CASSHEVDYGYTF.

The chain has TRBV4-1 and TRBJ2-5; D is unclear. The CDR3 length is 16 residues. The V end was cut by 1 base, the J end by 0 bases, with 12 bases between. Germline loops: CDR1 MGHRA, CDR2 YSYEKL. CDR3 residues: CASSQVNLMYQETQYF. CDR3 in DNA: TGCGCCAGCAGCCAAGTTAACCTAATGTACCAAGAGACCCAGTACTTC.

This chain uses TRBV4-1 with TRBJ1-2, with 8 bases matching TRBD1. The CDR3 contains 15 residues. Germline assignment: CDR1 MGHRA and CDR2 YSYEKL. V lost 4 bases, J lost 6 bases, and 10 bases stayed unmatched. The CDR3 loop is CASSRQPGQDDGYTF. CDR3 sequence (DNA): TGCGCCAGCAGCCGCCAACCGGGACAGGACGATGGCTACACCTTC.

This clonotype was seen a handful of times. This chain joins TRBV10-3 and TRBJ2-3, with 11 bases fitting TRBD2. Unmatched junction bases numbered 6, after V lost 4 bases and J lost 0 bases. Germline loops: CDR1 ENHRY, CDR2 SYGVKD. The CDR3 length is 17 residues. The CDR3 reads CAISGGTSGPSTDTQYF. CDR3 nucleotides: TGTGCCATCAGTGGGGGGACTAGCGGACCTAGCACAGATACGCAGTATTTT.

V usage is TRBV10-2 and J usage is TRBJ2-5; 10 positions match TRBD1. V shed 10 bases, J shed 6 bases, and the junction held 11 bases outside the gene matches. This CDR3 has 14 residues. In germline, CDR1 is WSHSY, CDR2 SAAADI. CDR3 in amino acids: CATSGGDRGQTQYF. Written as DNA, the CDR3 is TGCGCCACTTCGGGTGGGGACAGGGGTCAGACCCAGTACTTC.

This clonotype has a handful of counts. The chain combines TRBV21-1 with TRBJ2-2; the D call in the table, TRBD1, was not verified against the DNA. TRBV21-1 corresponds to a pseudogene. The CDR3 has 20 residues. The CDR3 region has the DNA TGTGCCAGCAGCAAAGCAGAAGGGGGCCACGGCGGGAGCAACACCGGGGAGCTGTTTTTT. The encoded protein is CASSKAEGGHGGSNTGELFF.

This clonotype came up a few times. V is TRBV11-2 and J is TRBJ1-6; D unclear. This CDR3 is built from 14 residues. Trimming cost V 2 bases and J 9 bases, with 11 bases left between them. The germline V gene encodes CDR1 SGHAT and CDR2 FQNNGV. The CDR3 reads CASSLKGFRSPLHF. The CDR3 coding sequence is TGTGCCAGCAGCTTAAAGGGTTTTCGTTCACCCCTCCACTTT.

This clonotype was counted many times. The CDR3 loop is CATSDGWRGYTF. CDR3 sequence (DNA): TGTGCCACCAGTGATGGGTGGAGGGGCTACACCTTC. The chain links TRBV24-1 to TRBJ1-2; D call uncertain. V lost 3 bases and J lost 8, with 9 bases in between. Germline values: CDR1 KGHDR, CDR2 SFDVKD. The CDR3 is 12 amino acids.

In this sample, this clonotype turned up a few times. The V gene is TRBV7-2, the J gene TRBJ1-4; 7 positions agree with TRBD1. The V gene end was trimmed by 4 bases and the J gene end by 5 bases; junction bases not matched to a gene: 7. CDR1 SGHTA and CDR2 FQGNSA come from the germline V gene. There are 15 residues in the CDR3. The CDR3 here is CASSSLGQANEKLFF. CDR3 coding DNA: TGTGCCAGCAGCTCCCTCGGACAGGCAAATGAAAAACTGTTTTTT.

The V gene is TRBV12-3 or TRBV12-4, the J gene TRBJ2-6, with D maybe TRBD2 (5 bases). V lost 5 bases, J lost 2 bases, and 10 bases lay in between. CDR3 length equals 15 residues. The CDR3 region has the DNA TGTGCCAGCAGTGTAACTAGGCCTGGGGCCAACGTCCTGACTTTC. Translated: CASSVTRPGANVLTF.

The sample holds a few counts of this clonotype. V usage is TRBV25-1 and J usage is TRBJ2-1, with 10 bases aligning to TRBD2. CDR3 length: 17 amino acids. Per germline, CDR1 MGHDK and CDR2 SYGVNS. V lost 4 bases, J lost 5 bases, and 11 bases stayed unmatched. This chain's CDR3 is CASSGELSGRIDNEQFF. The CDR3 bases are TGTGCCAGCAGTGGAGAACTTAGCGGGAGGATAGACAATGAGCAGTTCTTC. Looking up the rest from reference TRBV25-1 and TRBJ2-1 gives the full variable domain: EADIYQTPRYLVIGTGKKITLECSQTMGHDKMYWYQQDPGMELHLIHYSYGVNSTEKGDLSSESTVSRIRTEHFPLTLESARPSHTSQYLCASSGELSGRIDNEQFFGPGTRLTVL.

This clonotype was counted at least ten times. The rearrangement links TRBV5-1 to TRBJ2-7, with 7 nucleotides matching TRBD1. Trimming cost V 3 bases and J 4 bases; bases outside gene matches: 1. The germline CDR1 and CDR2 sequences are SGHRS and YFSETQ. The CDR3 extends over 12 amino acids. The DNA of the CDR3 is TGCGCCAGCAGCTGGGACAGTTACGAGCAGTACTTC. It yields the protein CASSWDSYEQYF.

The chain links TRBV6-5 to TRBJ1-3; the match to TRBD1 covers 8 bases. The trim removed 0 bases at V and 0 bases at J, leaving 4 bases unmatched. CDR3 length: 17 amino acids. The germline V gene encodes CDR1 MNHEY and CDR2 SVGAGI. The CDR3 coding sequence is TGTGCCAGCAGTTACTCCGGGGACAGGTACTCTGGAAACACCATATATTTT. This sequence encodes CASSYSGDRYSGNTIYF.

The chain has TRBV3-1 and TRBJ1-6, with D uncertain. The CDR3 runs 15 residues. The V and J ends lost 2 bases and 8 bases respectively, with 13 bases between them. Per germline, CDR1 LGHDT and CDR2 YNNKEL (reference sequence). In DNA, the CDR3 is TGTGCCAGCAGCCAAAGAAGAGGGAAGGATTCACCCCTCCACTTT. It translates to CASSQRRGKDSPLHF.

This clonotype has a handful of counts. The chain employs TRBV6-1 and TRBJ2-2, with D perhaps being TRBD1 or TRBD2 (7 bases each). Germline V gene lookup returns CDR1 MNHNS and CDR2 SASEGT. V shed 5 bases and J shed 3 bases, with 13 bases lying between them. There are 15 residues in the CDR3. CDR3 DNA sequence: TGTGCCAGCAGTAAGGCAGGGGGGGACACCGGGGAGCTGTTTTTT. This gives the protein CASSKAGGDTGELFF.

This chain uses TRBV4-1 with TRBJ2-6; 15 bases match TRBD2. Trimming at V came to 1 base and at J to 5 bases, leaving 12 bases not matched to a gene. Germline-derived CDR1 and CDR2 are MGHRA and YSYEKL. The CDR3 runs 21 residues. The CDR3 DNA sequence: TGCGCCAGCAGCCAAGGGGGACTAGCGGGAGGCCTCGATTCTTGGGCCAACGTCCTGACTTTC. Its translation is CASSQGGLAGGLDSWANVLTF.

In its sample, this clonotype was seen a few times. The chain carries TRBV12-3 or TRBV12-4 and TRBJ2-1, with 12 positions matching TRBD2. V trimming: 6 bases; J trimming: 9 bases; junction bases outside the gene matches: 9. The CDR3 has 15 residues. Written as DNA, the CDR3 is TGTGCCAGCAGCCTTCTCGCTAGCGGGAGGGGTGAGCAGTTCTTC. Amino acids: CASSLLASGRGEQFF.

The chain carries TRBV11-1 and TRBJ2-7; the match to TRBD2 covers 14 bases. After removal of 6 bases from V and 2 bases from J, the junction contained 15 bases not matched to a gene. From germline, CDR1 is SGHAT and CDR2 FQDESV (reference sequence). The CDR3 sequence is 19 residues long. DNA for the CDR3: TGTGCCAGCAGTTATGATCCCGGGACTAGCGGGAGAGATCCCTACGAGCAGTACTTC. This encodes CASSYDPGTSGRDPYEQYF.